What follows are 8 T cell receptor beta chains derived from one specimen sequenced in a study of T cell responses to AZD1222 COVID-19 vaccine. Data came from immunoSEQ multiplex PCR; TCRdb stores just in-frame clones and leaves some out. The data show around 110,000 clones, around 94% seen once. This material consisted of peripheral blood, taken on day 0 of AZD1222 vaccination. The receptors stem from an adult in good health.

This clone was observed once. The chain has TRBV5-1 and TRBJ2-7; 10 nucleotides line up with TRBD1. Germline loops: CDR1 SGHRS, CDR2 YFSETQ. The V and J ends lost 0 bases and 4 bases, in that order; junction bases with no gene match: 1. The CDR3 totals 14 residues. The CDR3 here is CASSLGGQGYEQYF. The CDR3, as DNA: TGCGCCAGCAGCTTGGGGGGACAGGGGTACGAGCAGTACTTC.

This clone was observed once. The rearrangement joins TRBV7-9 to TRBJ1-1; the match to TRBD1 covers 8 bases. This CDR3 is built from 15 residues. The V gene's germline CDR1 is SEHNR and CDR2 FQNEAQ (reference sequence). Trimming at V came to 1 base and at J to 3 bases, leaving 4 bases not matched to a gene. This CDR3 is CASSLGQGSDTEAFF. The CDR3 coding sequence is TGTGCCAGCAGCTTAGGACAGGGGAGTGACACTGAAGCTTTCTTT.

With regard to this clone: Other DNA sequences from this sample encode an identical CDR3 as well. The V and J genes are TRBV10-2 and TRBJ1-5, with 11 bases matching TRBD1. The germline V gene has CDR1 WSHSY and CDR2 SAAADI. There are 14 residues in the CDR3. V was pared by 7 bases and J by 6 bases, with 5 bases of the junction left unmatched. The DNA of the CDR3 is TGCGCCAGCACCGGACAGGGGGCATCTCAGCCCCAGCATTTT. Its protein product is CASTGQGASQPQHF.

The chain uses TRBV2 and TRBJ1-6, with D unresolved. Germline values: CDR1 SNHLY, CDR2 FYNNEI. V was cut by 4 bases and J by 8 bases, with 12 bases left in between. The CDR3 extends over 14 amino acids. The CDR3 protein is CASSVTNRDSPLHF. CDR3 nucleotide sequence: TGTGCCAGCAGTGTCACAAATAGGGATTCACCCCTCCACTTT.

Turning to this clone: This same CDR3 is encoded by further DNA sequences in the sample. The chain links TRBV11-2 to TRBJ2-1, with D unresolved. This CDR3 region has 13 residues. V gave up 1 base and J gave up 4 bases, with 5 bases separating them. Germline V lookup: CDR1 SGHAT, CDR2 FQNNGV. The CDR3 nucleotides read TGTGCCAGCAGCTTAGGGGTTTACAATGAGCAGTTCTTC. This codes for CASSLGVYNEQFF.

This clone was found once. The chain links TRBV6-2 or TRBV6-3 to TRBJ1-5; 9 nucleotides agree with TRBD1. Germline CDR1 reads MNHEY; CDR2 reads SVGEGT. The ends lost 5 bases at V and 4 bases at J; junction bases unmatched: 12. CDR3 length: 17 amino acids. The CDR3 coding sequence is TGTGCCAGCAGTCAAAACCGGGACAGGGCAGGAAATCAGCCCCAGCATTTT. It encodes CASSQNRDRAGNQPQHF.

The chain links TRBV7-3 to TRBJ2-5; D is perhaps TRBD1 (6 bases). Germline loops: CDR1 SGHTA, CDR2 FQGTGA. V was shortened by 3 bases and J by 4 bases, with 9 bases between the two germline ends. The CDR3 spans 13 residues. CDR3 in amino acids: CASSFVGGETQYF. The CDR3 DNA reads TGTGCCAGCAGCTTTGTAGGGGGAGAGACCCAGTACTTC.

This chain connects TRBV4-1 to TRBJ1-1, with D tentatively TRBD1 (6 bases). The V gene lost 2 bases and the J gene lost 4 bases, with 11 bases spanning the gap. The CDR3 spans 14 residues. Germline CDR1 MGHRA, CDR2 YSYEKL. This CDR3 reads CASSQQQGGTEAFF. The CDR3 DNA reads TGCGCCAGCAGCCAACAACAGGGTGGCACTGAAGCTTTCTTT.